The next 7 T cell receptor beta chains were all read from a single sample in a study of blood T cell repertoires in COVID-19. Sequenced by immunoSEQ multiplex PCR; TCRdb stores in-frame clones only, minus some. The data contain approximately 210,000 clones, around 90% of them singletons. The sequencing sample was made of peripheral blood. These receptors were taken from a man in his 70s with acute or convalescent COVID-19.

CDR3: CASGAGGGYTF. For the CDR3, the DNA is TGTGCCAGCGGTGCGGGAGGGGGCTACACCTTC. This rearrangement joins TRBV5-6 to TRBJ1-2; no clear D. Trimming took off 7 bases at V and 8 bases at J, with 12 bases between the two ends. CDR3 length equals 11 residues. Germline CDR1 SGHDT, CDR2 YYEEEE.

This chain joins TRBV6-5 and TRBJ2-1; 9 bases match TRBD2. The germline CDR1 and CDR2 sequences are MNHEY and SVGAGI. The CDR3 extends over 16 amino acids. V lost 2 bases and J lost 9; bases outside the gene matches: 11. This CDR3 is CASSYVGGRAGVEQFF. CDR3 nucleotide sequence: TGTGCCAGCAGTTACGTTGGCGGGAGGGCCGGAGTTGAGCAGTTCTTC.

The CDR3 nucleotides are TGTGCCAGCTCACCAGAGGCTGACGGTGATGAGCAGTTCTTC. Its protein is CASSPEADGDEQFF. The V call is TRBV18, the J call TRBJ2-1; D is uncertain. CDR3 length equals 14 residues. CDR1 KGHSH and CDR2 LQKENI come from the germline V gene. Trimming took off 2 bases at V and 8 bases at J, with 13 bases between the two ends. The variable domain in full, completed from reference TRBV18 and TRBJ2-1, reads NAGVMQNPRHLVRRRGQEARLRCSPMKGHSHVYWYRQLPEEGLKFMVYLQKENIIDESGMPKERFSAEFPKEGPSILRIQQVVRGDSAAYFCASSPEADGDEQFFGPGTRLTVL.

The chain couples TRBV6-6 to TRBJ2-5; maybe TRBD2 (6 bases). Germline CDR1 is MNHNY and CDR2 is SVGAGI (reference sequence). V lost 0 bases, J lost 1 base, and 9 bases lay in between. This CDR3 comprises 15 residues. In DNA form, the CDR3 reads TGTGCCAGCAGTTACTCTGGCGGGATCCAAGAGACCCAGTACTTC. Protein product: CASSYSGGIQETQYF.

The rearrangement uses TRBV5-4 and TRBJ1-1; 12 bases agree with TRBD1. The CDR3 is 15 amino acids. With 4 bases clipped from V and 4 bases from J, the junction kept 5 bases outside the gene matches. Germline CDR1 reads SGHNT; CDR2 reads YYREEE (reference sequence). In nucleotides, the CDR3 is TGTGCCAGCAGCCTCGGGACAGGGGGCTTCACTGAAGCTTTCTTT. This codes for CASSLGTGGFTEAFF.

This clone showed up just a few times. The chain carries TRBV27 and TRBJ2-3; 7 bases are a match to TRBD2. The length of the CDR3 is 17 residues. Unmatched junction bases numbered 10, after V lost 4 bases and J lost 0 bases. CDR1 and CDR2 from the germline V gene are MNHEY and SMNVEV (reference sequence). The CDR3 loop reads CASSWGGSRISTDTQYF. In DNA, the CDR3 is TGTGCCAGCAGTTGGGGGGGAAGCCGTATAAGCACAGATACGCAGTATTTT.

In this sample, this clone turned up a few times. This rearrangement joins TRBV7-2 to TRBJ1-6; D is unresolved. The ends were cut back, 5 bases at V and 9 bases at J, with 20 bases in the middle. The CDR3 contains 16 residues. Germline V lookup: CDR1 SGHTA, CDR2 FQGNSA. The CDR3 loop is CASSPTVSGGGSPLHF. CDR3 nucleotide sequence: TGTGCCAGCAGCCCTACTGTATCCGGCGGCGGTTCACCCCTCCACTTT.